Below are 27 T cell receptor beta chains sequenced from a single sample in a study of OX40 agonist ivuxolimab in advanced cancers. Profiled with immunoSEQ multiplex PCR; TCRdb holds only in-frame clones, not every one. This table holds roughly 120,000 clones, around 92% found once. Sequenced material: CD4+ or CD8+ T cells sorted from blood, taken in a trial of the OX40 agonist ivuxolimab. These TCRs come from an adult with an advanced solid tumor such as melanoma, head and neck, liver or kidney cancer.

This clone was recorded once. V usage is TRBV28 and J usage is TRBJ1-5, with a tentative D call TRBD1 (5 bases). Between the trimmed V and J ends, which lost 8 bases and 0 bases, there was a span of 20 bases. CDR1 and CDR2 from the germline V gene are MDHEN and SYDVKM. The length of the CDR3 is 17 residues. The DNA for the CDR3 is TGTGCCAGCTCTCCCAGGGACCCGAATCTTAGCAATCAGCCCCAGCATTTT. Translating it yields CASSPRDPNLSNQPQHF.

CDR3 sequence: CSVRGGHNYGYTF. As DNA, the CDR3 is TGCAGCGTCAGGGGGGGACACAACTATGGCTACACCTTC. J is TRBJ1-2 and V is TRBV29-1; 7 bases align to TRBD1. With V trimmed by 6 bases and J by 2 bases, 6 bases remained unmatched. Germline loops: CDR1 SQVTM, CDR2 ANQGSEA. This CDR3 has 13 residues.

The genes are TRBV5-1 and TRBJ2-1; D is unresolved. This CDR3 is 17 amino acids long. Trimming cost V 4 bases and J 2 bases, with 19 bases left between them. Germline V gene lookup returns CDR1 SGHRS and CDR2 YFSETQ. In nucleotides, the CDR3 is TGCGCCAGCAGCCCACCGAAGGGCTCGCTGGCCTACAATGAGCAGTTCTTC. Residues: CASSPPKGSLAYNEQFF.

The chain joins TRBV7-9 to TRBJ1-5; D is undetermined. CDR1 and CDR2 from the germline V gene are SEHNR and FQNEAQ (reference sequence). The CDR3 runs 16 residues. V dropped 4 bases and J dropped 0 bases, with 13 bases sitting between them. CDR3 loop: CASSSGRDYSNQPQHF. The CDR3, as DNA: TGTGCCAGCAGCTCCGGTCGGGATTATAGCAATCAGCCCCAGCATTTT.

This chain connects TRBV28 to TRBJ2-7, with 7 bases identical to TRBD1. V trimming: 7 bases; J trimming: 4 bases; junction bases outside the gene matches: 13. The CDR3 covers 15 residues. In germline, CDR1 is MDHEN, CDR2 SYDVKM. This CDR3 is CASTSPGTAKYEQYF. CDR3 sequence (DNA): TGTGCCAGCACTTCCCCCGGGACAGCAAAGTACGAGCAGTACTTC.

The chain has TRBV6-5 and TRBJ1-1; tentative D call: TRBD1 (6 bases). Trimming pared 4 bases from V and 0 bases from J, leaving 9 bases between. This CDR3 region has 14 residues. Per the germline V gene, CDR1 is MNHEY and CDR2 is SVGAGI. CDR3 sequence reads: CASSSTGMNTEAFF. In DNA form, the CDR3 reads TGTGCCAGCAGTTCCACAGGGATGAACACTGAAGCTTTCTTT.

The J gene is TRBJ1-1, the V gene TRBV5-6; a weak D match, TRBD1 (5 bases). In germline, CDR1 is SGHDT, CDR2 YYEEEE. The CDR3 consists of 14 residues. V was shortened by 0 bases and J by 4 bases, with 10 bases between the two germline ends. CDR3 sequence: CASSLAYGATEAFF. CDR3 DNA sequence: TGTGCCAGCAGCTTGGCCTACGGGGCCACTGAAGCTTTCTTT.

The gene calls are TRBV18 and TRBJ2-1; unclear D gene. The V and J ends lost 0 bases and 0 bases respectively, with 9 bases between them. Germline V CDR1 and CDR2: KGHSH, LQKENI. The CDR3 totals 16 residues. The CDR3, as DNA: TGTGCCAGCTCACCACCAGGGTGGAGCTCCTACAATGAGCAGTTCTTC. It specifies CASSPPGWSSYNEQFF.

V gene TRBV7-6 combines with J gene TRBJ1-1; 7 bases are a match to TRBD1. The trim removed 8 bases at V and 1 base at J, leaving 10 bases unmatched. The CDR3 has 15 amino acids. Germline V gene sequence: CDR1 SGHVS, CDR2 FNYEAQ. The CDR3 reads CASEPGGAENTEAFF. In DNA, the CDR3 is TGTGCCAGCGAACCAGGGGGGGCCGAGAACACTGAAGCTTTCTTT.

The chain employs TRBV12-5 and TRBJ2-5, with D possibly matching TRBD1 (5 bases). The CDR3 runs 13 residues. Germline-derived CDR1 and CDR2 are LGHNT and FRNRAP. Trimming took 8 bases from V and 1 from J, leaving 11 bases between them. The CDR3 reads CASSDSPQETQYF. Here the CDR3 DNA reads TGTGCTAGTTCCGACAGTCCCCAAGAGACCCAGTACTTC. The entire variable domain, with the rest obtained from reference TRBV12-5 and TRBJ2-5, is as follows: DARVTQTPRHKVTEMGQEVTMRCQPILGHNTVFWYRQTMMQGLELLAYFRNRAPLDDSGMPKDRFSAEMPDATLATLKIQPSEPRDSAVYFCASSDSPQETQYFGPGTRLLVL.

The chain carries TRBV6-4 and TRBJ1-2; no reliable D call. The germline V and J ends were trimmed by 5 bases and 0 bases, with 16 bases remaining between them. Germline-derived CDR1 and CDR2 are MRHNA and SNTAGT. The CDR3 length is 16 residues. CDR3 bases: TGTGCCAGCAGTCCCGCGGCGGTCGTCACTAACTATGGCTACACCTTC. Amino acids: CASSPAAVVTNYGYTF.

V is TRBV7-9 and J is TRBJ1-5; no reliable D call. Per germline, CDR1 SEHNR and CDR2 FQNEAQ (reference sequence). The CDR3 consists of 14 residues. Between the trimmed V and J ends, which lost 5 bases and 4 bases, there was a span of 12 bases. CDR3 protein: CASSDRERNQPQHF. The DNA for the CDR3 is TGTGCCAGCAGCGACCGGGAAAGGAATCAGCCCCAGCATTTT.

The chain links TRBV28 to TRBJ2-7; a possible D gene is TRBD1 (6 bases). V gave up 8 bases and J gave up 0 bases, with 14 bases separating them. Germline lookup yields CDR1 MDHEN and CDR2 SYDVKM. The CDR3 is made up of 14 amino acids. For the CDR3, the DNA is TGTGCCAGCTTCGGGCCACAGGGCTCCTACGAGCAGTACTTC. This sequence encodes CASFGPQGSYEQYF.

This clone was counted a few times. The chain has TRBV18 and TRBJ2-1; the match to TRBD2 covers 12 bases. The CDR3 is made up of 14 amino acids. Germline values: CDR1 KGHSH, CDR2 LQKENI. Germline trimming cut 3 bases from V and 9 bases from J; bases unmatched to any gene: 3. CDR3: CASSPGLAGREQFF. The CDR3 nucleotides read TGTGCCAGCTCACCGGGACTAGCGGGCCGTGAGCAGTTCTTC.

The rearrangement links TRBV28 to TRBJ1-1; tentative D call: TRBD1 (6 bases). The germline gives CDR1 MDHEN, CDR2 SYDVKM. The length of the CDR3 is 14 residues. V was pared by 5 bases and J by 5 bases, with 15 bases between. The CDR3 bases are TGTGCCAGCAGTAGCACAGGGCTGTGGACTGAAGCTTTCTTT. It encodes CASSSTGLWTEAFF.

This chain connects TRBV2 to TRBJ1-1; D gene uncertain. The CDR3 runs to 11 residues. V shed 2 bases and J shed 8 bases, with 6 bases lying between them. Per the germline V gene, CDR1 is SNHLY and CDR2 is FYNNEI. In nucleotides, the CDR3 is TGTGCCAGCAGTGAAACTCGAGAAGCTTTCTTT. This gives the protein CASSETREAFF.

The V call is TRBV7-2, the J call TRBJ2-7; 7 bases agree with TRBD1. V lost 11 bases and J lost 0; bases outside the gene matches: 13. Looked up from germline, CDR1 is SGHTA and CDR2 is FQGNSA. The CDR3 is made up of 15 amino acids. CDR3 amino acids: CACAKGAFASYEQYF. For the CDR3, the DNA is TGTGCCTGCGCTAAGGGGGCTTTTGCCTCCTACGAGCAGTACTTC.

The chain recombines TRBV25-1 with TRBJ2-3; 10 bases agree with TRBD2. CDR1 and CDR2 from the germline V gene are MGHDK and SYGVNS. The CDR3 is 14 amino acids. After removal of 5 bases from V and 11 bases from J, the junction contained 10 bases not matched to a gene. The CDR3 DNA sequence: TGTGCCAGCAGTAGGACTAGCGGTGGGCTCATGCAGTATTTT. Protein: CASSRTSGGLMQYF.

V is TRBV28 and J is TRBJ2-5; 8 nucleotides match TRBD2. V shed 6 bases and J 1 base; nucleotides not matched to a gene: 10. The germline CDR1 and CDR2 sequences are MDHEN and SYDVKM. The CDR3 spans 16 residues. Here the CDR3 reads CASSSGGAGSQETQYF. CDR3 DNA: TGTGCCAGCAGCTCGGGAGGGGCGGGCTCCCAAGAGACCCAGTACTTC.

This clone was seen just once. The same CDR3 arises from other DNA sequences in this sample as well. The chain combines TRBV18 with TRBJ1-2; TRBD1 aligns across 7 bases. CDR1 and CDR2 (germline): KGHSH, LQKENI. V lost 2 bases and J lost 2; bases outside the gene matches: 5. The CDR3 covers 15 residues. The CDR3 DNA reads as TGTGCCAGCTCACCATCTCGGGACAGCAACTATGGCTACACCTTC. This sequence encodes CASSPSRDSNYGYTF.

The chain combines TRBV7-3 with TRBJ2-2; D perhaps matches TRBD1 (6 bases). Germline loops: CDR1 SGHTA, CDR2 FQGTGA. The CDR3 runs 14 residues. V was clipped by 5 bases and J by 4 bases, with 11 bases between them. The CDR3 nucleotides read TGTGCCAGCAGCGGGACACCGGGCACCGGGGAGCTGTTTTTT. It encodes CASSGTPGTGELFF. Full variable domain (outside the CDR3, taken from reference TRBV7-3 and TRBJ2-2): GAGVSQTPSNKVTEKGKYVELRCDPISGHTALYWYRQSLGQGPEFLIYFQGTGAADDSGLPNDRFFAVRPEGSVSTLKIQRTERGDSAVYLCASSGTPGTGELFFGEGSRLTVL.

In its sample, this clone was seen once. This chain connects TRBV28 to TRBJ2-1, with unresolved D. Deletions cut 3 bases from V and 3 bases from J, with 6 bases between. This CDR3 spans 13 amino acids. CDR1 is MDHEN, CDR2 SYDVKM, per germline. Here the CDR3 reads CASSLVSYNEQFF. In DNA, the CDR3 is TGTGCCAGCAGTTTGGTCAGCTACAATGAGCAGTTCTTC.

This rearrangement joins TRBV6-5 to TRBJ1-1, with 9 bases fitting TRBD1. The germline V gene has CDR1 MNHEY and CDR2 SVGAGI. This CDR3 is built from 14 residues. The V gene end was trimmed by 4 bases and the J gene end by 1 base; junction bases not matched to a gene: 1. The CDR3 loop is CASSSGQGNTEAFF. As DNA, the CDR3 is TGTGCCAGCAGTTCGGGACAGGGGAACACTGAAGCTTTCTTT.

V usage is TRBV7-9 and J usage is TRBJ1-4; TRBD1 matches 9 bases. Germline assignment: CDR1 SEHNR and CDR2 FQNEAQ (reference sequence). The length of the CDR3 is 15 residues. V shed 7 bases and J 7 bases; nucleotides not matched to a gene: 10. The CDR3 loop reads CASKSADRGREKLFF. CDR3 bases: TGTGCCAGCAAGAGTGCGGACAGGGGCCGTGAAAAACTGTTTTTT.

The CDR3 bases are TGTGCCAGCAGTTCCCCCTCAGGGCGGGAGAACGAGCAGTACTTC. Protein sequence: CASSSPSGRENEQYF. This rearrangement joins TRBV28 to TRBJ2-7, with 7 bases identical to TRBD2. Germline V CDR1 and CDR2: MDHEN, SYDVKM. V lost 4 bases, J lost 5 bases, and 11 bases stayed unmatched. The CDR3 runs 15 residues.

The rearrangement links TRBV7-2 to TRBJ2-5; unclear D gene. Germline assignment: CDR1 SGHTA and CDR2 FQGNSA. The V gene lost 2 bases and the J gene lost 1 base, with 8 bases spanning the gap. CDR3 length equals 14 residues. The CDR3: CASSLSSFQETQYF. The CDR3 nucleotides read TGTGCCAGCAGCTTATCCAGCTTCCAAGAGACCCAGTACTTC.

The chain uses TRBV6-5 and TRBJ2-1; weak D call: TRBD2 (6 bases). CDR1 is MNHEY, CDR2 SVGAGI, per germline. V was cut by 5 bases and J by 9 bases, with 20 bases left in between. The CDR3 runs 15 residues. This CDR3 is CASSIRGLRGREQFF. The CDR3 nucleotides read TGTGCCAGCAGTATACGGGGACTTCGTGGGCGTGAGCAGTTCTTC.